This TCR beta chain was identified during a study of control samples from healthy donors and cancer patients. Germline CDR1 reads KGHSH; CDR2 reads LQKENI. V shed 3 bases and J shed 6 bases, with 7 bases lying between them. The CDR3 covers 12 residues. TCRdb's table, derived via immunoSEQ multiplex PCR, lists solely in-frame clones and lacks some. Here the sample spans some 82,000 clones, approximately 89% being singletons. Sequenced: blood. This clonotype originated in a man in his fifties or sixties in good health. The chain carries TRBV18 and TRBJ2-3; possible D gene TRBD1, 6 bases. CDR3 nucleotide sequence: TGTGCCAGCTCACCTCAGGGGGATACGCAGTATTTT. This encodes CASSPQGDTQYF.